Listed below are T cell receptor beta chains from one sample, sequenced in a study of blood T cell repertoires in COVID-19. Repertoires were generated with immunoSEQ multiplex PCR, while TCRdb's copy carries only in-frame clones and drops some. The sample contains over 110,000 clones, approximately 79% of which appear only once. Input material: peripheral blood. The receptors originated from a man in his sixties with acute or convalescent COVID-19. Each CDR3 is given with its conserved first and last residue. A D gene is named only where the DNA matches it firmly. A row's size may be missing; if present it is once, few, many or a size class.

V: TRBV5-6
D: TRBD1
J: TRBJ2-3
size: .
CDR3: CASSLSLGTVGDTQYF
DNA: TGTGCCAGCAGCTTGTCCCTCGGGACAGTGGGCGATACGCAGTATTTT

V: TRBV3-1/TRBV3-2
D: TRBD2
J: TRBJ2-7
size: once
CDR3: CASSQGLAGVEQYF
DNA: TGTGCCAGCAGCCAAGGACTAGCGGGAGTCGAGCAGTACTTC

V: TRBV13
D: .
J: TRBJ1-1
size: .
CDR3: CASSVNLQGGTEAFF
DNA: TGTGCCAGCAGCGTCAACTTACAGGGTGGAACTGAAGCTTTCTTT

V: TRBV6-6
D: TRBD1
J: TRBJ1-1
size: .
CDR3: CASSPGTANTEAFF
DNA: TGTGCCAGCAGCCCCGGGACAGCAAACACTGAAGCTTTCTTT

V: TRBV11-2
D: .
J: TRBJ2-1
size: few
CDR3: CASSQAPGEGFF
DNA: TGTGCCAGCAGCCAGGCCCCAGGGGAAGGGTTCTTC

V: TRBV4-1
D: .
J: TRBJ2-3
size: few
CDR3: CASSQGPAPDTQYF
DNA: TGCGCCAGCAGCCAGGGCCCCGCCCCTGATACGCAGTATTTT

V: TRBV7-8
D: .
J: TRBJ2-7
size: .
CDR3: CASSLPRYEQYF
DNA: TGTGCCAGCAGCCTCCCCCGCTATGAGCAGTACTTC

V: TRBV29-1
D: TRBD1
J: TRBJ1-1
size: .
CDR3: CSVVGQSNTEAFF
DNA: TGCAGCGTCGTGGGACAGTCGAACACTGAAGCTTTCTTT

V: TRBV19
D: TRBD1
J: TRBJ2-7
size: .
CDR3: CATQGDRYEQYF
DNA: TGTGCCACCCAAGGGGACAGATATGAGCAGTACTTC

V: TRBV5-1
D: TRBD1
J: TRBJ2-6
size: .
CDR3: CASSGRDSSGANVLTF
DNA: TGCGCCAGCAGCGGCCGGGACAGCTCTGGGGCCAACGTCCTGACTTTC

V: TRBV5-4
D: TRBD1
J: TRBJ2-7
size: .
CDR3: CASSPWTGVRDEQYF
DNA: TGTGCCAGCAGCCCCTGGACAGGGGTACGGGACGAGCAGTACTTC

V: TRBV28
D: .
J: TRBJ1-1
size: once
CDR3: CASVGGNDGYTEAFF
DNA: TGTGCCAGCGTGGGCGGGAATGATGGGTACACTGAAGCTTTCTTT

V: TRBV6-6
D: TRBD1
J: TRBJ1-2
size: many
CDR3: CASSYPGQPYGYTF
DNA: TGTGCCAGCAGTTACCCGGGACAGCCCTATGGCTACACCTTC

V: TRBV28
D: TRBD1
J: TRBJ2-2
size: .
CDR3: CASSFGGTGVRELFF
DNA: TGTGCCAGCAGTTTTGGCGGGACAGGGGTCCGGGAGCTGTTTTTT

V: TRBV9
D: .
J: TRBJ1-4
size: .
CDR3: CASSPTLTTNEKLFF
DNA: TGTGCCAGCAGCCCCACTCTTACAACTAATGAAAAACTGTTTTTT